Presented here are 24 T cell receptor beta chains from one specimen sequenced in a study of cytomegalovirus exposure and HLA in healthy donors. The primer mix had 60 Vbeta and 13 Jbeta primers. Profiled with immunoSEQ multiplex PCR; TCRdb holds only in-frame clones, not every one. This table has about 190,000 clones, 70% to 75% appearing once. The sequencing input was PBMCs. The source of these receptors is a woman younger than 45 in good health and CMV-seropositive.

The genes are TRBV2 and TRBJ2-1, with TRBD2 matching over 10 bases. V shed 4 bases, J shed 8 bases, and the junction held 14 bases outside the gene matches. Germline values: CDR1 SNHLY, CDR2 FYNNEI. The CDR3 has 17 residues. The CDR3 region has the DNA TGTGCCAGCAGTGGGTCCTTTAGCGGGAGGACCTCCGATGAGCAGTTCTTC. Residues: CASSGSFSGRTSDEQFF. The full variable domain, completed using reference TRBV2 and TRBJ2-1, is EPEVTQTPSHQVTQMGQEVILRCVPISNHLYFYWYRQILGQKVEFLVSFYNNEISEKSEIFDDQFSVERPDGSNFTLKIRSTKLEDSAMYFCASSGSFSGRTSDEQFFGPGTRLTVL.

CDR3 in DNA: TGCGCCAGCAGCTTTAGCCCAAGCTCCTACAATGAGCAGTTCTTC. Protein product: CASSFSPSSYNEQFF. The chain links TRBV5-1 to TRBJ2-1; D remains unclear. Germline CDR1 SGHRS, CDR2 YFSETQ. CDR3 length equals 15 residues. V was shortened by 2 bases and J by 0 bases, with 9 bases between the two germline ends. Complete variable domain (other parts from reference TRBV5-1 and TRBJ2-1): KAGVTQTPRYLIKTRGQQVTLSCSPISGHRSVSWYQQTPGQGLQFLFEYFSETQRNKGNFPGRFSGRQFSNSRSEMNVSTLELGDSALYLCASSFSPSSYNEQFFGPGTRLTVL.

This sequence joins TRBV7-2 and TRBJ2-7; TRBD1 matches 9 bases. J lost 5 bases, V lost 0 bases, and 5 bases had no gene match. The CDR3 has 15 amino acids. Germline CDR1 SGHTA, CDR2 FQGNSA. CDR3 sequence (DNA): TGTGCCAGCAGCTTAGCAGGACAGGGGAGCAACGAGCAGTACTTC. Protein: CASSLAGQGSNEQYF.

J is TRBJ2-7 and V is TRBV28; TRBD2 agrees at 7 bases. The CDR3 is 14 amino acids. The trim removed 4 bases at V and 2 bases at J, leaving 5 bases unmatched. Per germline, CDR1 MDHEN and CDR2 SYDVKM. CDR3 bases: TGTGCCAGCAGTTATACCGGGACTACCTACGAGCAGTACTTC. This encodes CASSYTGTTYEQYF.

The rearrangement links TRBV11-3 to TRBJ1-1; the D is unclear. The CDR3 loop spans 14 amino acids. The V end lost 0 bases, the J end lost 4 bases, and 9 bases lay between the germline ends. Germline V gives CDR1 SGHNT, CDR2 YENEEA. CDR3 DNA sequence: TGTGCCAGCAGCTTAGAGGGCTTTTGCACTGAAGCTTTCTTT. Residues: CASSLEGFCTEAFF.

The CDR3 protein is CASSPHRGRGTDTQYF. The CDR3, as DNA: TGTGCCAGCAGTCCCCACAGGGGGCGCGGGACAGATACGCAGTATTTT. The V call is TRBV28, the J call TRBJ2-3, with 9 bases lining up with TRBD1. V lost 5 bases and J lost 3; bases outside the gene matches: 9. Germline CDR1 is MDHEN and CDR2 is SYDVKM. There are 16 residues in the CDR3.

This chain joins TRBV13 and TRBJ1-3; D is unclear. The germline V and J ends were trimmed by 5 bases and 4 bases, with 30 bases remaining between them. Germline CDR1 and CDR2: PRHDT and FYEKMQ (reference sequence). This CDR3 is built from 20 residues. The DNA for the CDR3 is TGTGCCAGCAGCCCCACCCCCGGACGGGGTGGAGGTCCGTCCGGAAACACCATATATTTT. Translation gives CASSPTPGRGGGPSGNTIYF. Together with reference TRBV13 and TRBJ1-3, the CDR3 gives the full variable domain: AAGVIQSPRHLIKEKRETATLKCYPIPRHDTVYWYQQGPGQDPQFLISFYEKMQSDKGSIPDRFSAQQFSDYHSELNMSSLELGDSALYFCASSPTPGRGGGPSGNTIYFGEGSWLTVV.

The chain is built from TRBV7-2 and TRBJ1-5, with no clear D. Trimming took off 0 bases at V and 1 base at J, with 13 bases between the two ends. Germline V gives CDR1 SGHTA, CDR2 FQGNSA. The CDR3 spans 17 residues. Here the CDR3 DNA reads TGTGCCAGCAGCTTAGCGCGAGGACTTACGAGCAATCAGCCCCAGCATTTT. Translated, it gives CASSLARGLTSNQPQHF.

There are a few counts of this clone. This sequence joins TRBV5-4 and TRBJ2-1; 10 nucleotides agree with TRBD2. The CDR3 totals 15 residues. Germline-derived CDR1 and CDR2 are SGHNT and YYREEE (reference sequence). V lost 0 bases to trimming and J lost 9 bases; unmatched junction nucleotides: 6. In nucleotides, the CDR3 is TGTGCCAGCAGCTTGGGAGCTAGCGGGAGAGCTGAGCAGTTCTTC. Translation: CASSLGASGRAEQFF.

This rearrangement joins TRBV14 to TRBJ2-1; 9 bases map to TRBD2. This CDR3 is built from 17 residues. The germline gives CDR1 SGHDN, CDR2 FVKESK. The V gene end was trimmed by 0 bases and the J gene end by 6 bases; junction bases not matched to a gene: 9. Here the CDR3 reads CASSQESGGRATNEQFF. DNA of the CDR3: TGTGCCAGCAGCCAAGAATCTGGCGGGAGGGCCACCAATGAGCAGTTCTTC. Using reference TRBV14 and TRBJ2-1 for the parts outside the CDR3, the full variable domain is EAGVTQFPSHSVIEKGQTVTLRCDPISGHDNLYWYRRVMGKEIKFLLHFVKESKQDESGMPNNRFLAERTGGTYSTLKVQPAELEDSGVYFCASSQESGGRATNEQFFGPGTRLTVL.

The chain carries TRBV28 and TRBJ1-2; D is undetermined. V was trimmed by 5 bases and J by 5 bases, leaving 9 bases between them. This CDR3 has 12 amino acids. Germline V gene lookup returns CDR1 MDHEN and CDR2 SYDVKM. DNA of the CDR3: TGTGCCAGCAGTCCTGAGGGTTATGGCTACACCTTC. Its translation is CASSPEGYGYTF.

A single count supports this clone. V usage is TRBV28 and J usage is TRBJ2-5; 10 nucleotides match TRBD1. CDR1 and CDR2 (germline): MDHEN, SYDVKM. The CDR3 sequence is 15 residues long. With V trimmed by 2 bases and J by 9 bases, 9 bases remained unmatched. The CDR3 nucleotides are TGTGCCAGCAGTTTAACTAGGACAGGGGGACGGGCCCAGTACTTC. Translated: CASSLTRTGGRAQYF.

V usage is TRBV4-1 and J usage is TRBJ2-1, with unresolved D. Germline values: CDR1 MGHRA, CDR2 YSYEKL. V lost 1 base and J lost 0, with 4 bases in between. The CDR3 contains 14 residues. CDR3 DNA: TGCGCCAGCAGCCAAGGAGACTCCTACAATGAGCAGTTCTTC. Translation gives CASSQGDSYNEQFF.

The gene calls are TRBV5-1 and TRBJ1-1, with D maybe TRBD1 (6 bases). V lost 0 bases and J 4 bases, leaving 19 bases between the germline ends. The CDR3 runs to 17 residues. CDR1 and CDR2 from the germline V gene are SGHRS and YFSETQ. For the CDR3, the DNA is TGCGCCAGCAGCTTGGCCGGTGCCGAGGTAGGGGGCACTGAAGCTTTCTTT. Translating gives CASSLAGAEVGGTEAFF.

The V call is TRBV27, the J call TRBJ2-1, with 11 bases fitting TRBD2. Trimming took 5 bases from V and 3 from J; bases not matched to a gene: 6. Germline loops: CDR1 MNHEY, CDR2 SMNVEV (reference sequence). CDR3 size: 16 residues. CDR3 loop: CASSHRGLADYNEQFF. The CDR3 DNA reads TGTGCCAGCAGTCACCGGGGACTAGCGGACTACAATGAGCAGTTCTTC.

V is TRBV27 and J is TRBJ1-1; D is uncertain. CDR1 MNHEY and CDR2 SMNVEV come from the germline V gene (reference sequence). V was pared by 8 bases and J by 2 bases, with 12 bases between. This CDR3 region has 13 residues. CDR3 coding DNA: TGTGCCAGCCGGGAAGTTATTAACACTGAAGCTTTCTTT. Translation gives CASREVINTEAFF.

The chain uses TRBV18 and TRBJ2-3, with 7 bases identical to TRBD2. In germline, CDR1 is KGHSH, CDR2 LQKENI. The CDR3 sequence is 15 residues long. J gave up 4 bases and V 6 bases, and 10 bases lay outside the gene matches. The CDR3 nucleotides are TGTGCCAGCTCTCACCCTGGCGCGGGGGCAGATACGCAGTATTTT. Its protein product is CASSHPGAGADTQYF. The variable domain in full, completed from reference TRBV18 and TRBJ2-3, reads NAGVMQNPRHLVRRRGQEARLRCSPMKGHSHVYWYRQLPEEGLKFMVYLQKENIIDESGMPKERFSAEFPKEGPSILRIQQVVRGDSAAYFCASSHPGAGADTQYFGPGTRLTVL.

This clone occurred a few times. The V call is TRBV7-6, the J call TRBJ1-6; D remains unclear. The CDR3 is 15 residues long. Germline loops: CDR1 SGHVS, CDR2 FNYEAQ. V shed 2 bases and J shed 4 bases, with 9 bases lying between them. The CDR3 DNA is TGTGCCAGCAGCTTATCGTGGGAGTATAATTCACCCCTCCACTTT. Translation: CASSLSWEYNSPLHF.

The chain links TRBV27 to TRBJ2-1; tentative D call: TRBD2 (5 bases). CDR1 is MNHEY and CDR2 is SMNVEV in the germline V gene (reference sequence). This CDR3 contains 15 residues. V was trimmed by 5 bases and J by 0 bases, leaving 11 bases between them. Here the CDR3 DNA reads TGTGCCAGCAGTCTCGGACTGAACTCCTACAATGAGCAGTTCTTC. Amino acid sequence: CASSLGLNSYNEQFF.

V gene TRBV7-2 combines with J gene TRBJ2-7; 12 bases are shared with TRBD1. Germline CDR1 reads SGHTA; CDR2 reads FQGNSA. The CDR3 is made up of 18 amino acids. The V segment lost 3 bases and the J segment 3 bases; nucleotides outside the gene matches: 12. The CDR3 loop is CASSFGTGGLAGNYEQYF. In DNA, the CDR3 is TGTGCCAGCAGCTTTGGGACAGGGGGCCTAGCGGGCAACTACGAGCAGTACTTC.

The genes are TRBV6-5 and TRBJ2-3, with TRBD2 as a possible D gene (7 bases). V lost 4 bases to trimming and J lost 1 base, with 9 bases between them. The V gene's germline CDR1 is MNHEY and CDR2 SVGAGI. This CDR3 is 14 amino acids long. Here the CDR3 reads CASSWEGGTDTQYF. The CDR3 DNA reads as TGTGCCAGCAGTTGGGAGGGGGGCACAGATACGCAGTATTTT.

The chain is built from TRBV7-2 and TRBJ1-1; the D gene is possibly TRBD1 (5 bases). V lost 5 bases, J lost 2 bases, and 18 bases lay in between. CDR3 size: 16 residues. The germline V gene has CDR1 SGHTA and CDR2 FQGNSA. CDR3 residues: CASSPILGQYNTEAFF. The CDR3 nucleotides read TGTGCCAGCAGCCCCATCTTAGGACAATATAACACTGAAGCTTTCTTT.

The chain uses TRBV19 and TRBJ1-2; the D gene is possibly TRBD1 (5 bases). CDR1 is LNHDA, CDR2 SQIVND, per germline (reference sequence). The CDR3 is 15 amino acids. Trimming shortened V by 0 bases and J by 6 bases, and 14 bases separated the two germline ends. The CDR3 reads CASSIDPGTSDGYTF. The CDR3 DNA follows: TGTGCCAGTAGTATAGACCCCGGGACTTCGGATGGCTACACCTTC.

This clone was counted a few times. The gene calls are TRBV5-1 and TRBJ1-1; D is undetermined. The CDR3 is 14 residues long. The V end lost 0 bases, the J end lost 1 base, and 7 bases lay between the germline ends. Germline loops: CDR1 SGHRS, CDR2 YFSETQ. CDR3: CASSLESGNTEAFF. The DNA for the CDR3 is TGCGCCAGCAGCTTGGAGTCAGGGAACACTGAAGCTTTCTTT. Drawing the rest from reference TRBV5-1 and TRBJ1-1, the complete variable domain is KAGVTQTPRYLIKTRGQQVTLSCSPISGHRSVSWYQQTPGQGLQFLFEYFSETQRNKGNFPGRFSGRQFSNSRSEMNVSTLELGDSALYLCASSLESGNTEAFFGQGTRLTVV.